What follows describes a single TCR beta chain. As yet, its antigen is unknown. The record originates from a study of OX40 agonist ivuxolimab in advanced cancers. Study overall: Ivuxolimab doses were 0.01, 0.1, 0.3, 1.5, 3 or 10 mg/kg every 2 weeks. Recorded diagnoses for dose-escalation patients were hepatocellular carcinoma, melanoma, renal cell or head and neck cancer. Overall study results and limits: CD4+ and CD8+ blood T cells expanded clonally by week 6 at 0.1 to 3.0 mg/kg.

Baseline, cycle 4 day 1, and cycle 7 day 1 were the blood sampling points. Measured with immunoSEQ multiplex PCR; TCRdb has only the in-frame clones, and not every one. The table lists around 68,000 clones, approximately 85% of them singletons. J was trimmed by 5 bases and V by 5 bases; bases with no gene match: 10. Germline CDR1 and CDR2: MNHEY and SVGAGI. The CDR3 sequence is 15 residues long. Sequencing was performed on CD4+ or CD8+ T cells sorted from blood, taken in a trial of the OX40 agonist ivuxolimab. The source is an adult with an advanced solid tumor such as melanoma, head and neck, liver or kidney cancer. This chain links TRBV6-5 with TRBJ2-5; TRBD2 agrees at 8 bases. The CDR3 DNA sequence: TGTGCCAGCAGTCAAACGGGAGGGGGTGGTGAGACCCAGTACTTC. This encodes CASSQTGGGGETQYF.